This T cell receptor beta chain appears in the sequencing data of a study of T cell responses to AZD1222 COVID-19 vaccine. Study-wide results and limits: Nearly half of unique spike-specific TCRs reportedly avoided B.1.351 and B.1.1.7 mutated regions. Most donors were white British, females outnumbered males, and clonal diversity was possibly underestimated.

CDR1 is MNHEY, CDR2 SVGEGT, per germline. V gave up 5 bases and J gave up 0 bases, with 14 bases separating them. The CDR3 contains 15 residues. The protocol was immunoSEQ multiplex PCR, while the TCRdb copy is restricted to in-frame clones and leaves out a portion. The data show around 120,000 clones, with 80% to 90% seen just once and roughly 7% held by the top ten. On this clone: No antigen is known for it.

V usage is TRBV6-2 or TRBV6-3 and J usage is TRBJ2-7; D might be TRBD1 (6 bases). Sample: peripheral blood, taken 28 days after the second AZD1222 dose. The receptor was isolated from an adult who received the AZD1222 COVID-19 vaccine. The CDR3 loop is CASSHRADSSYEQYF. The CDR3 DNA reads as TGTGCCAGCAGTCACAGGGCGGACAGCTCCTACGAGCAGTACTTC.